This TCR beta chain originates from a study of blood T cell repertoires in COVID-19. This clone showed up just a few times. V shed 1 base and J 2 bases; nucleotides not matched to a gene: 2. The germline CDR1 and CDR2 sequences are LNHDA and SQIVND (reference sequence). The CDR3 has 15 residues. Patients in Seattle were enrolled during active infection, then followed longitudinally. Sequencing was performed with immunoSEQ multiplex PCR; in TCRdb, only in-frame clones are kept and a portion is missing. The table records roughly 120,000 clones, roughly 92% of them present only once. The source of this sequence is a man in his fifties or sixties with COVID-19, enrolled during active disease. V usage is TRBV19 and J usage is TRBJ1-1; TRBD1 aligns across 9 bases. The specimen sequenced was peripheral blood. The CDR3 region has the DNA TGTGCCAGTAGTATAGGGGGACAGGGAAACACTGAAGCTTTCTTT. Translation: CASSIGGQGNTEAFF.